The source of this T cell receptor (beta chain) is a study of blood T cell repertoires in COVID-19. Turning to the study itself: The study drew acute and convalescent COVID-19 samples from the United States, Italy and Spain. Sources were T cells, B-cell-depleted T cells, or PBMCs; the material itself was cDNA or gDNA.

How the authors handled the data: It was from reference gene primer amplification that nucleated cell counts were estimated. Sequenced by immunoSEQ multiplex PCR; TCRdb stores in-frame clones only, minus some. The D gene and trimming were derived from the DNA, and the V and J assignments and clone size from that table. The sample consists of roughly 130,000 clones, about 80% of them appearing once. Germline V CDR1 and CDR2: MNHEY, SVGAGI. V was clipped by 2 bases and J by 5 bases, with 15 bases between them. This CDR3 has 15 amino acids. The TCR comes from a woman in her fifties or sixties with acute or convalescent COVID-19. The material sequenced was peripheral blood. The chain couples TRBV6-5 to TRBJ1-2, with a possible D match to TRBD1 (5 bases). The CDR3 is CASSYGRGFRYGYTF. The CDR3 DNA reads TGTGCCAGCAGTTACGGGAGGGGTTTTCGGTATGGCTACACCTTC.